The 14 T cell receptor beta chains in this list originate from one sample, sequenced in a study of T cell changes during pregnancy in multiple sclerosis. TCRdb keeps only in-frame clones here, not all; method: immunoSEQ multiplex PCR. The repertoire consists of 60,000 or so clones, with just under 95% occurring once and the leading ten covering roughly 0.4%. The source was CD4+ T cells from peripheral blood mononuclear cells, collected before pregnancy. These receptors were collected from a female donor with multiple sclerosis, enrolled in a pregnancy study.

The chain couples TRBV5-8 to TRBJ2-3; 7 bases map to TRBD1. CDR1 is SGHTS, CDR2 YDEGEE, per germline. V lost 5 bases and J lost 2; bases outside the gene matches: 20. This CDR3 spans 19 amino acids. The CDR3 nucleotides read TGTGCCAGCAGATACGGACAGGAAACCATTTATGGATTCACAGATACGCAGTATTTT. This translates into CASRYGQETIYGFTDTQYF.

The rearrangement uses TRBV5-4 and TRBJ2-1; TRBD1 is a possible D gene (5 bases). The CDR3 has 13 amino acids. Deletions cut 5 bases from V and 7 bases from J, with 13 bases between. Germline V gene sequence: CDR1 SGHNT, CDR2 YYREEE (reference sequence). CDR3 sequence reads: CASSIMNRNEQFF. CDR3 DNA sequence: TGTGCCAGCAGTATCATGAACAGGAATGAGCAGTTCTTC.

CDR3 sequence (DNA): TGTGCCTGGAGTCTACCGGGACAGGGGTACTACGAGCAGTACTTC. Translating it yields CAWSLPGQGYYEQYF. The chain uses TRBV30 and TRBJ2-7; 10 bases agree with TRBD1. Germline V gene sequence: CDR1 GTSNPN, CDR2 SVGIG (reference sequence). V lost 2 bases to trimming and J lost 3 bases; unmatched junction nucleotides: 7. The CDR3 has 15 residues.

This chain links TRBV5-4 with TRBJ2-3, with D perhaps TRBD1 (5 bases). V gave up 0 bases and J gave up 5 bases, with 16 bases separating them. Germline V gene lookup returns CDR1 SGHNT and CDR2 YYREEE (reference sequence). This CDR3 is 16 amino acids long. CDR3 DNA sequence: TGTGCCAGCAGCTTGGGCCAGGGAATAGGCAGAGATACGCAGTATTTT. Translating gives CASSLGQGIGRDTQYF.

V usage is TRBV6-1 and J usage is TRBJ1-4, with unresolved D. V was pared by 6 bases and J by 6 bases, with 11 bases between. The length of the CDR3 is 13 residues. Germline CDR1 MNHNS, CDR2 SASEGT. The CDR3 bases are TGTGCCAGCAGAGGTAGCGGTGATGAAAAACTGTTTTTT. Translation gives CASRGSGDEKLFF.

This clone was found once. The chain has TRBV29-1 and TRBJ2-2; TRBD1 might be the D (5 bases). Per the germline V gene, CDR1 is SQVTM and CDR2 is ANQGSEA. The CDR3 length is 15 residues. The ends were cut back, 1 base at V and 1 base at J, with 10 bases in the middle. The chain's CDR3 is CSVEVAQENTGELFF. In DNA form, the CDR3 reads TGCAGCGTTGAAGTGGCACAGGAGAACACCGGGGAGCTGTTTTTT.

The rearrangement links TRBV27 to TRBJ2-5; 10 bases are shared with TRBD1. Germline lookup yields CDR1 MNHEY and CDR2 SMNVEV (reference sequence). Trimming took 6 bases from V and 6 from J; bases not matched to a gene: 7. The CDR3 extends over 14 amino acids. Here the CDR3 reads CASRLGQGRQTQYF. CDR3 bases: TGTGCCAGCAGGCTGGGACAGGGGAGACAGACCCAGTACTTC.

A few counts support this clone. The chain employs TRBV28 and TRBJ2-2; weak D call: TRBD1 (6 bases). The length of the CDR3 is 13 residues. The germline V and J ends were trimmed by 6 bases and 4 bases, with 9 bases remaining between them. Germline lookup yields CDR1 MDHEN and CDR2 SYDVKM. The CDR3 loop is CASSLDSTGELFF. The DNA for the CDR3 is TGTGCCAGCAGCCTGGACAGCACCGGGGAGCTGTTTTTT. The full variable domain, completed using reference TRBV28 and TRBJ2-2, is DVKVTQSSRYLVKRTGEKVFLECVQDMDHENMFWYRQDPGLGLRLIYFSYDVKMKEKGDIPEGYSVSREKKERFSLILESASTNQTSMYLCASSLDSTGELFFGEGSRLTVL.

The chain combines TRBV19 with TRBJ2-3; the D is unclear. With 5 bases removed from V and 2 bases from J, the gap between germline ends came to 8 bases. Germline-derived CDR1 and CDR2 are LNHDA and SQIVND (reference sequence). The CDR3 sequence is 13 residues long. CDR3 sequence (DNA): TGTGCCAGTAGTCCCTGGCCCACAGATACGCAGTATTTT. This translates into CASSPWPTDTQYF.

This clone occurred once. The chain links TRBV7-2 to TRBJ1-2, with D perhaps TRBD1 (6 bases). The germline V gene encodes CDR1 SGHTA and CDR2 FQGNSA. V lost 4 bases and J lost 6, with 12 bases in between. CDR3 length equals 13 residues. The CDR3 DNA is TGTGCCAGCAGCTCAAACACAGGGAATGGCTACACCTTC. Translation gives CASSSNTGNGYTF.

In the case of this clone: This same CDR3 is encoded by further DNA sequences in the sample. The V gene is TRBV2, the J gene TRBJ1-2; D may be TRBD1 (5 bases). There are 12 residues in the CDR3. Germline CDR1 reads SNHLY; CDR2 reads FYNNEI. Between the trimmed V and J ends, which lost 7 bases and 4 bases, there was a span of 10 bases. The DNA for the CDR3 is TGTGCCAGCAACACAGGTTCCTATGGCTACACCTTC. It translates to CASNTGSYGYTF.

This clone was seen once. The V gene is TRBV7-9, the J gene TRBJ2-5, with 11 bases that match TRBD2. The length of the CDR3 is 16 residues. V shed 1 base, J shed 2 bases, and the junction held 3 bases outside the gene matches. Germline V gene sequence: CDR1 SEHNR, CDR2 FQNEAQ (reference sequence). CDR3: CASSLGGLAAQETQYF. CDR3 nucleotides: TGTGCCAGCAGCTTAGGGGGACTAGCGGCTCAAGAGACCCAGTACTTC.

DNA for the CDR3: TGTGCCAGCAAGAAATCGGGACAGGTGAACACCGGGGAGCTGTTTTTT. Amino acid sequence: CASKKSGQVNTGELFF. J is TRBJ2-2 and V is TRBV27; 8 nucleotides agree with TRBD1. There are 16 residues in the CDR3. The germline CDR1 and CDR2 sequences are MNHEY and SMNVEV (reference sequence). The trim removed 7 bases at V and 1 base at J, leaving 8 bases unmatched.

The V and J genes are TRBV6-6 and TRBJ1-5; the D gene is possibly TRBD1 (5 bases). Trimming stripped 5 bases from V and 0 bases from J, with 14 bases between. The CDR3 consists of 16 residues. In germline, CDR1 is MNHNY, CDR2 SVGAGI (reference sequence). CDR3 loop: CASSPGGTYSNQPQHF. CDR3 coding DNA: TGTGCCAGCAGTCCGGGGGGGACTTATAGCAATCAGCCCCAGCATTTT.